Below, one T cell receptor (beta chain) is given with its context. Method: immunoSEQ multiplex PCR; TCRdb's copy keeps in-frame clones and lacks some. The top ten clones hold 15% of a sample with about 55,000 clones, roughly nine tenths of them seen once. This entry comes from a study of Tregs in tolerant kidney transplant recipients. Recipients received nonmyeloablative bone marrow transplants from related graft donors, with transient mixed chimerism. The receptor's source is a human patient who received a combined kidney and bone marrow transplant. Some T cells may arise from the graft donor. Sequencing was performed on CD8+ T cells from blood (PBMCs), taken 24 months after the transplant.

The CDR3 reads CASSLVHLAADTQYF. Here the CDR3 DNA reads TGTGCCAGCAGCTTAGTACATCTAGCAGCAGATACGCAGTATTTT. This chain joins TRBV7-8 and TRBJ2-3; D is perhaps TRBD2 (5 bases). Trimming removed 1 base from V and 4 bases from J, with 12 bases in between. Germline assignment: CDR1 SGHVS and CDR2 FQNEAQ. This CDR3 has 15 amino acids. Looking up the rest from reference TRBV7-8 and TRBJ2-3 gives the full variable domain: GAGVSQSPRYKVAKRGQDVALRCDPISGHVSLFWYQQALGQGPEFLTYFQNEAQLDKSGLPSDRFFAERPEGSVSTLKIQRTQQEDSAVYLCASSLVHLAADTQYFGPGTRLTVL.